These T cell receptor beta chains were read from a single sample in a study of blood T cell repertoires in COVID-19. Produced via immunoSEQ multiplex PCR; TCRdb's table is partial and in-frame only. The data show 250,000 to 300,000 clones, 88% seen once. Sequences were obtained from peripheral blood. The source is a woman aged 65 to 85 with COVID-19, enrolled during active disease. CDR3s include the opening cysteine and the closing phenylalanine or tryptophan. Each record gives: J gene, clone size, V gene, D gene, CDR3 DNA, CDR3 protein. A D gene is named only where the DNA matches it firmly. Clone size is given for some rows only: seen once, a few or many times, or a class if the clone is expanded.

j_call: TRBJ2-3; clone_size: NA; v_call: TRBV6-6; d_call: NA; cdr3_nt: TGTGCCAGCAGTTTCGATGGGGCCCATCTCGATACGCAGTATTTT; cdr3_aa: CASSFDGAHLDTQYF
j_call: TRBJ2-1; clone_size: NA; v_call: TRBV5-6; d_call: NA; cdr3_nt: TGTGCCAGCAGCTTGTCGATATCGACTTACAATGAGCAGTTCTTC; cdr3_aa: CASSLSISTYNEQFF
j_call: TRBJ2-7; clone_size: NA; v_call: TRBV11-2; d_call: TRBD2; cdr3_nt: TGTGCTGCAGCGGGGGAGGGTCGCGAGCAGTACTTC; cdr3_aa: CAAAGEGREQYF
j_call: TRBJ2-1; clone_size: NA; v_call: TRBV4-1; d_call: TRBD1; cdr3_nt: TGCGCCAGCAGCCAAGATAACGGGCGGACAGGGGGCGTGAGCGATGAGCAGTTCTTC; cdr3_aa: CASSQDNGRTGGVSDEQFF
j_call: TRBJ2-7; clone_size: NA; v_call: TRBV5-6; d_call: NA; cdr3_nt: TGTGCCAGCAGCTTTAGAGGGAGTATTTCCTACGAGCAGTACTTC; cdr3_aa: CASSFRGSISYEQYF
j_call: TRBJ1-5; clone_size: few; v_call: TRBV5-6; d_call: NA; cdr3_nt: TGTGCCAGCAGCAGGACTGGAGGAATGTATGGCAATCAGCCCCAGCATTTT; cdr3_aa: CASSRTGGMYGNQPQHF
j_call: TRBJ1-1; clone_size: NA; v_call: TRBV5-5; d_call: NA; cdr3_nt: TGTGCCAGCAGCTTCGGCGCCCGGCTGAGGACTGAAGCTTTCTTT; cdr3_aa: CASSFGARLRTEAFF
j_call: TRBJ2-3; clone_size: NA; v_call: TRBV19; d_call: TRBD2; cdr3_nt: TGTGCCAGTAGTAAAATGACTAGCGGGAGCTCTAGCACAGATACGCAGTATTTT; cdr3_aa: CASSKMTSGSSSTDTQYF
j_call: TRBJ2-3; clone_size: once; v_call: TRBV5-5; d_call: TRBD1; cdr3_nt: TGTGCCAGCAGCCCAGGGACAGGCAGAACAGATACGCAGTATTTT; cdr3_aa: CASSPGTGRTDTQYF
j_call: TRBJ1-2; clone_size: NA; v_call: TRBV29-1; d_call: TRBD1; cdr3_nt: TGCAGCGTTGAAGTTGGACAGGGCTATGGCTACACCTTC; cdr3_aa: CSVEVGQGYGYTF
j_call: TRBJ1-6; clone_size: NA; v_call: TRBV28; d_call: NA; cdr3_nt: TGTGCCAGCAGTTTAAGTCCCAGGGGTAATTCACCCCTCCACTTT; cdr3_aa: CASSLSPRGNSPLHF
j_call: TRBJ2-2; clone_size: NA; v_call: TRBV19; d_call: NA; cdr3_nt: TGTGCCAGTAGTATATACATAACGAACCCGAACACCGGGGAGCTGTTTTTT; cdr3_aa: CASSIYITNPNTGELFF
j_call: TRBJ2-7; clone_size: NA; v_call: TRBV3-1/TRBV3-2; d_call: TRBD1; cdr3_nt: TGTGCCAGCAGCCAAGAAGTCGGACAGGGGAGCTCCTACGAGCAGTACTTC; cdr3_aa: CASSQEVGQGSSYEQYF
j_call: TRBJ2-3; clone_size: NA; v_call: TRBV11-3; d_call: TRBD1; cdr3_nt: TGTGCCAGTACAGGGGACACAGATACGCAGTATTTT; cdr3_aa: CASTGDTDTQYF
j_call: TRBJ1-1; clone_size: NA; v_call: TRBV19; d_call: NA; cdr3_nt: TGTGCCACCCGATCAAACTCTGAAGCTTTCTTT; cdr3_aa: CATRSNSEAFF
j_call: TRBJ1-4; clone_size: NA; v_call: TRBV15; d_call: NA; cdr3_nt: TGTGCCACCAGCCTTCGACAGAGAGTTAATGAAAAACTGTTTTTT; cdr3_aa: CATSLRQRVNEKLFF
j_call: TRBJ1-5; clone_size: NA; v_call: TRBV6-5; d_call: TRBD1; cdr3_nt: TGTGCCAGCACCATGGACAGGGAGATCAATCAGCCCCAGCATTTT; cdr3_aa: CASTMDREINQPQHF
j_call: TRBJ1-1; clone_size: NA; v_call: TRBV7-8; d_call: NA; cdr3_nt: TGTGCCAGCAGTTTGTACAAACAGAACACTGAAGCTTTCTTT; cdr3_aa: CASSLYKQNTEAFF
j_call: TRBJ2-3; clone_size: NA; v_call: TRBV4-1; d_call: TRBD1; cdr3_nt: TGCGCCAGCAGCCAAGGGGACCGGGACAGGGGGAATACGCAGTATTTT; cdr3_aa: CASSQGDRDRGNTQYF
j_call: TRBJ2-1; clone_size: once; v_call: TRBV3-1/TRBV3-2; d_call: TRBD1; cdr3_nt: TGTGCCAGCAGCCACGGACAGGGAGGAAATGAGCAGTTCTTC; cdr3_aa: CASSHGQGGNEQFF
j_call: TRBJ1-4; clone_size: NA; v_call: TRBV28; d_call: TRBD1; cdr3_nt: TGTGCCAGCCAAACAGGGGGTAATGAAAAACTGTTTTTT; cdr3_aa: CASQTGGNEKLFF
j_call: TRBJ1-4; clone_size: NA; v_call: TRBV21-1; d_call: NA; cdr3_nt: TGTGCCAGCGGACAGGGGGCTAATGAAAAACTGTTTTTT; cdr3_aa: CASGQGANEKLFF
j_call: TRBJ2-7; clone_size: NA; v_call: TRBV27; d_call: TRBD1; cdr3_nt: TGTGCCAGCAGTTTGGGCCCGACAGGGACACACTACGAGCAGTACTTC; cdr3_aa: CASSLGPTGTHYEQYF
j_call: TRBJ1-2; clone_size: NA; v_call: TRBV28; d_call: NA; cdr3_nt: TGTGCCAGCAGTGAGACAGTAGCTCGGGGCTACACCTTC; cdr3_aa: CASSETVARGYTF
j_call: TRBJ2-1; clone_size: NA; v_call: TRBV19; d_call: TRBD2; cdr3_nt: TGTGCCAGTAGTATTTCAGCGGGGAAAACCAGCACAAGCAATGAGCAGTTCTTC; cdr3_aa: CASSISAGKTSTSNEQFF
j_call: TRBJ2-5; clone_size: NA; v_call: TRBV30; d_call: NA; cdr3_nt: TGTGCCTGGAGTACCGGGAGTATGGAGACCCAGTACTTC; cdr3_aa: CAWSTGSMETQYF
j_call: TRBJ1-2; clone_size: once; v_call: TRBV11-3; d_call: NA; cdr3_nt: TGTGCCAGCAGCTTAGGCGTTTTCCGCGACTATGGCTACACCTTC; cdr3_aa: CASSLGVFRDYGYTF
j_call: TRBJ2-1; clone_size: once; v_call: TRBV14; d_call: TRBD2; cdr3_nt: TGTGCCAGCAGCCCACTAGCGGTAGGGAATGAGCAGTTCTTC; cdr3_aa: CASSPLAVGNEQFF
j_call: TRBJ2-1; clone_size: NA; v_call: TRBV4-1; d_call: TRBD2; cdr3_nt: TGCGCCAGCAGCGCAACTAGCGGGGTTTACAATGAGCAGTTCTTC; cdr3_aa: CASSATSGVYNEQFF
j_call: TRBJ1-5; clone_size: NA; v_call: TRBV27; d_call: NA; cdr3_nt: TGTGCCAGTGGGACATCATATAGCAATCAGCCCCAGCATTTT; cdr3_aa: CASGTSYSNQPQHF
j_call: TRBJ2-7; clone_size: NA; v_call: TRBV19; d_call: NA; cdr3_nt: TGTGCCAGTAGTATAGCTCCTCCGGGACTCAACCACCCCTACGAGCAGTACTTC; cdr3_aa: CASSIAPPGLNHPYEQYF
j_call: TRBJ2-5; clone_size: NA; v_call: TRBV7-7; d_call: TRBD2; cdr3_nt: TGTGCTAGCAGCACTGGGACTAGCTTATTCGAAGAGACCCAGTACTTC; cdr3_aa: CASSTGTSLFEETQYF
j_call: TRBJ2-7; clone_size: NA; v_call: TRBV2; d_call: NA; cdr3_nt: TGTGCCAGCAGTAGGGACGGGGGGCCCTACGAGCAGTACTTC; cdr3_aa: CASSRDGGPYEQYF
j_call: TRBJ2-1; clone_size: NA; v_call: TRBV27; d_call: TRBD2; cdr3_nt: TGTGCCAGCAGTCGGACGCCGGGACTAGCGGACAATGAGCAGTTCTTC; cdr3_aa: CASSRTPGLADNEQFF
j_call: TRBJ1-1; clone_size: NA; v_call: TRBV19; d_call: NA; cdr3_nt: TGTGCCAGTAGTCTAAGATCTGAAGCTTTCTTT; cdr3_aa: CASSLRSEAFF